These 25 T cell receptor beta chains were sequenced from one sample in a study of T-cell reconstitution after alpha-beta-depleted transplantation in children. Construction of the TCRbeta library involved unique molecular identifiers. One entry per CDR3 protein, called by TCRdb with MiXCR from the PCR reads. The sample contains about 540,000 distinct CDR3 sequences, roughly 27% of which appear only once. The input for sequencing was PBMCs, taken before TCRalphabeta/CD19-depleted stem cell transplant. The receptors were gathered from a boy less than two years old with Wiskott-Aldrich syndrome, due to receive a stem cell transplant.

The CDR3 sequence: CASSGRGSFTDTQYF. CDR3 coding DNA: TGTGCCAGCAGCGGTCGGGGCAGCTTCACAGATACGCAGTATTTT. J is TRBJ2-3 and V is TRBV5-5; D may match TRBD1 or TRBD2 (5 bases each). The CDR3 contains 15 residues. From germline, CDR1 is SGHKS and CDR2 YYEKEE (reference sequence). V was pared by 4 bases and J by 2 bases, with 14 bases between.

This clonotype was seen more than once but under ten times. The DNA for the CDR3 is TGTGCCAGCAGGCTGACTAGCGGATACAATGAGCAGTTCTTC. Its translation: CASRLTSGYNEQFF. V and J are TRBV6-1 and TRBJ2-1; 9 positions match TRBD2. With 6 bases clipped from V and 4 bases from J, the junction kept 4 bases outside the gene matches. The CDR3 consists of 14 residues. Looked up from germline, CDR1 is MNHNS and CDR2 is SASEGT.

The rearrangement links TRBV12-3 or TRBV12-4 to TRBJ2-3; D is unclear. The ends were cut back, 6 bases at V and 4 bases at J, with 11 bases in the middle. This CDR3 is built from 13 residues. CDR3 loop: CASSSFEADTQYF. The CDR3 DNA sequence: TGTGCCAGCAGCTCCTTTGAGGCAGATACGCAGTATTTT.

The V gene is TRBV2, the J gene TRBJ1-1, with 8 bases that match TRBD1. The trim removed 7 bases at V and 1 base at J, leaving 2 bases unmatched. The CDR3 loop spans 13 amino acids. Germline-derived CDR1 and CDR2 are SNHLY and FYNNEI. The CDR3 region is CASTGQGNTEAFF. The DNA for the CDR3 is TGTGCCAGCACAGGACAGGGGAACACTGAAGCTTTCTTT.

This clonotype was seen a handful of times. The chain couples TRBV4-1 to TRBJ2-1, with D tentatively TRBD1 or TRBD2 (5 bases each). V gave up 3 bases and J gave up 1 base, with 10 bases separating them. CDR1 is MGHRA, CDR2 YSYEKL, per germline. The CDR3 covers 15 residues. DNA of the CDR3: TGCGCCAGCAGCCAGTTTTGGGGGTCCTACAATGAGCAGTTCTTC. Protein: CASSQFWGSYNEQFF.

This clonotype has just a few counts. The chain joins TRBV7-8 to TRBJ2-1; the D gene is possibly TRBD2 (6 bases). V gave up 2 bases and J gave up 9 bases, with 11 bases separating them. The CDR3 covers 13 residues. Germline V gene lookup returns CDR1 SGHVS and CDR2 FQNEAQ. CDR3 sequence reads: CASSLPSAGEQFF. The DNA of the CDR3 is TGTGCCAGCAGCTTACCTAGCGCGGGTGAGCAGTTCTTC. Complete variable domain (other parts from reference TRBV7-8 and TRBJ2-1): GAGVSQSPRYKVAKRGQDVALRCDPISGHVSLFWYQQALGQGPEFLTYFQNEAQLDKSGLPSDRFFAERPEGSVSTLKIQRTQQEDSAVYLCASSLPSAGEQFFGPGTRLTVL.

This clonotype was seen a handful of times. V usage is TRBV20-1 and J usage is TRBJ2-1, with 9 bases matching TRBD2. The germline V gene has CDR1 DFQATT and CDR2 SNEGSKA (reference sequence). V shed 6 bases and J 7 bases; nucleotides not matched to a gene: 13. This CDR3 is 15 amino acids long. CDR3 amino acids: CSATSTSGLGNEQFF. The CDR3 nucleotides are TGCAGTGCCACCTCAACTAGCGGGTTAGGAAATGAGCAGTTCTTC.

DNA of the CDR3: TGTGCCACCAGCAGAGAGCTGGTGAACACCGGGGAGCTGTTTTTT. This sequence encodes CATSRELVNTGELFF. The rearrangement uses TRBV15 and TRBJ2-2; unclear D gene. The germline gives CDR1 LNHNV, CDR2 YYDKDF (reference sequence). The CDR3 contains 15 residues. V was shortened by 0 bases and J by 1 base, with 6 bases between the two germline ends. Based on the CDR3 plus reference TRBV15 and TRBJ2-2, the full variable domain is DAMVIQNPRYQVTQFGKPVTLSCSQTLNHNVMYWYQQKSSQAPKLLFHYYDKDFNNEADTPDNFQSRRPNTSFCFLDIRSPGLGDTAMYLCATSRELVNTGELFFGEGSRLTVL.

This chain links TRBV5-1 with TRBJ2-7, with a tentative D call TRBD2 (6 bases). Germline-derived CDR1 and CDR2 are SGHRS and YFSETQ. The CDR3 sequence is 14 residues long. Deletions cut 0 bases from V and 5 bases from J, with 12 bases between. The CDR3 protein is CASSLGVGGDEQYF. DNA of the CDR3: TGCGCCAGCAGCTTGGGAGTTGGAGGGGACGAGCAGTACTTC.

The chain recombines TRBV3-1 with TRBJ2-3, with TRBD1 as a possible D gene (7 bases). Germline V CDR1 and CDR2: LGHDT, YNNKEL (reference sequence). This CDR3 is built from 17 residues. Trimming took off 0 bases at V and 5 bases at J, with 18 bases between the two ends. The CDR3 reads CASSQEGGGGRRDTQYF. In DNA form, the CDR3 reads TGTGCCAGCAGCCAAGAGGGTGGAGGGGGCCGAAGAGATACGCAGTATTTT.

The sample holds a few counts of this clonotype. The rearrangement links TRBV12-3 or TRBV12-4 to TRBJ2-3; tentatively, D is TRBD1 (6 bases). CDR3 size: 16 residues. V lost 2 bases, J lost 2 bases, and 14 bases lay in between. The CDR3 region is CASSLRSGAHTDTQYF. DNA of the CDR3: TGTGCCAGCAGTTTACGGTCAGGGGCACACACAGATACGCAGTATTTT.

The chain is built from TRBV20-1 and TRBJ2-1; TRBD2 matches 9 bases. The ends lost 6 bases at V and 5 bases at J; junction bases unmatched: 17. In germline, CDR1 is DFQATT, CDR2 SNEGSKA (reference sequence). This CDR3 is 17 amino acids long. The CDR3: CSATSRAGGVRHNEQFF. The CDR3 DNA reads TGCAGTGCCACGTCTAGGGCGGGAGGGGTTCGCCACAATGAGCAGTTCTTC.

The gene calls are TRBV28 and TRBJ2-3, with D possibly TRBD2 on 6 matching bases. V lost 2 bases to trimming and J lost 0 bases, with 18 bases between them. The germline V gene encodes CDR1 MDHEN and CDR2 SYDVKM. The CDR3 consists of 18 residues. The CDR3 loop reads CASSLVRTIGTSTDTQYF. The CDR3 region has the DNA TGTGCCAGCAGTTTAGTTCGTACGATTGGGACTAGCACAGATACGCAGTATTTT.

This clonotype came up a few times. V and J are TRBV12-3 or TRBV12-4 and TRBJ2-2; 9 positions agree with TRBD1. CDR3 length equals 14 residues. Germline trimming cut 6 bases from V and 4 bases from J; bases unmatched to any gene: 3. CDR3 in amino acids: CASRGQGLTGELFF. The CDR3 nucleotides read TGTGCCAGCAGAGGACAGGGGCTCACCGGGGAGCTGTTTTTT.

The chain links TRBV7-9 to TRBJ2-3; 14 bases are a match to TRBD2. This CDR3 is 16 amino acids long. The germline gives CDR1 SEHNR, CDR2 FQNEAQ (reference sequence). V gave up 4 bases and J gave up 5 bases; unmatched junction bases: 5. CDR3 nucleotide sequence: TGTGCCAGCAGCTCCGGGACTAGCGGGAGAAGAGATACGCAGTATTTT. This codes for CASSSGTSGRRDTQYF.

This clonotype has only a few counts. The chain employs TRBV12-3 or TRBV12-4 and TRBJ1-2; 11 nucleotides match TRBD1. The CDR3 sequence is 16 residues long. After removal of 3 bases from V and 7 bases from J, the junction contained 10 bases not matched to a gene. The CDR3 spells CASSLDRGLLQSGYTF. CDR3 coding DNA: TGTGCCAGCAGTTTGGACAGGGGGCTACTTCAATCTGGCTACACCTTC.

V is TRBV27 and J is TRBJ1-6; D is ambiguous. The germline V and J ends were trimmed by 6 bases and 1 base, with 7 bases remaining between them. Germline CDR1 MNHEY, CDR2 SMNVEV (reference sequence). This CDR3 contains 14 residues. The CDR3 region has the DNA TGTGCCAGCAGATCCCAGTCCTATAATTCACCCCTCCACTTT. Translation gives CASRSQSYNSPLHF.

A few counts support this clonotype. The V gene is TRBV12-3 or TRBV12-4, the J gene TRBJ2-7; no definite D call. The V gene lost 7 bases and the J gene lost 2 bases, with 18 bases spanning the gap. This CDR3 comprises 15 residues. As DNA, the CDR3 is TGTGCCAGCACCCCCTTGTTTGGCGGCCCCTACGAGCAGTACTTC. Protein: CASTPLFGGPYEQYF.

This clonotype has more than one count but fewer than ten. This rearrangement joins TRBV12-3 or TRBV12-4 to TRBJ1-2, with 10 bases identical to TRBD1. The CDR3 extends over 14 amino acids. After removal of 5 bases from V and 8 bases from J, the junction contained 8 bases not matched to a gene. DNA of the CDR3: TGTGCCAGCAGTCCGCGGGACAGGGGTCTAGGCTACACCTTC. Translating it yields CASSPRDRGLGYTF.

The CDR3 bases are TGCGCCAGCAGCTTGGGCGGATCTATCTCTGGAAACACCATATATTTT. Protein sequence: CASSLGGSISGNTIYF. The rearrangement joins TRBV5-1 to TRBJ1-3; D call uncertain. V was pared by 0 bases and J by 0 bases, with 10 bases between. The germline CDR1 and CDR2 sequences are SGHRS and YFSETQ. The CDR3 contains 16 residues.

The CDR3 DNA reads as TGTGCCAGCAGTATCGGACTAGCGGGCAATGAGCAGTTCTTC. Its protein is CASSIGLAGNEQFF. The chain combines TRBV12-3 or TRBV12-4 with TRBJ2-1; 11 nucleotides line up with TRBD2. V lost 5 bases and J lost 6; bases outside the gene matches: 3. This CDR3 has 14 residues.

The chain uses TRBV7-2 and TRBJ1-5; D remains unclear. This CDR3 is 12 amino acids long. Germline lookup yields CDR1 SGHTA and CDR2 FQGNSA. V gave up 6 bases and J gave up 7 bases, with 10 bases separating them. The DNA for the CDR3 is TGTGCCAGCAGTACCCGAGGGCAGCCCCAGCATTTT. Its protein product is CASSTRGQPQHF.

The rearrangement joins TRBV12-2 to TRBJ2-1; TRBD2 is the table's D call and was not checked against the DNA. TRBV12-2 is designated a pseudogene. CDR3 length: 15 amino acids. In DNA, the CDR3 is TGTGCAAGTCGCTTAAGTCGAGCGGGGAACAATGAGCAGTTCTTC. This codes for CASRLSRAGNNEQFF.

The chain is built from TRBV5-1 and TRBJ2-1; 8 positions agree with TRBD2. With 1 base clipped from V and 7 bases from J, the junction kept 10 bases outside the gene matches. CDR1 and CDR2 (germline): SGHRS, YFSETQ. This CDR3 is 16 amino acids long. The CDR3 region has the DNA TGCGCCAGCAGCTTGCTTGCAGGGACTAGGTTTAATGAGCAGTTCTTC. It specifies CASSLLAGTRFNEQFF. The full variable domain, completed using reference TRBV5-1 and TRBJ2-1, is KAGVTQTPRYLIKTRGQQVTLSCSPISGHRSVSWYQQTPGQGLQFLFEYFSETQRNKGNFPGRFSGRQFSNSRSEMNVSTLELGDSALYLCASSLLAGTRFNEQFFGPGTRLTVL.

This clonotype appeared a few times. This chain links TRBV7-2 with TRBJ2-5, with D possibly matching TRBD2 (7 bases). There are 15 residues in the CDR3. Germline CDR1 and CDR2: SGHTA and FQGNSA. Trimming removed 6 bases from V and 5 bases from J, with 19 bases in between. Here the CDR3 DNA reads TGTGCCAGCAGTCGAACCATAAGGGGGGGGGAGACCCAGTACTTC. Its translation: CASSRTIRGGETQYF.